The 24 T cell receptor beta chains given below trace back to one sample, sequenced in a study of technical replicates of blood from a handful of donors. TCRdb's copy holds only in-frame clones and misses some; the assay was immunoSEQ multiplex PCR. The data hold nearly 95,000 clones, with 90% to 97% observed a single time. The sequencing input was T cells isolated from PBMCs. Receptors were obtained from a human donor in good health.

This chain joins TRBV19 and TRBJ1-5; D possibly corresponds to TRBD1 (6 bases). This CDR3 is built from 14 residues. V lost 4 bases and J lost 9, with 16 bases in between. Germline-derived CDR1 and CDR2 are LNHDA and SQIVND (reference sequence). CDR3 DNA: TGTGCCAGTAGTAAGACAGGCCTAGTGGGGCCCCAGCATTTT. Translated: CASSKTGLVGPQHF.

This clone is a singleton in its sample. The chain recombines TRBV11-3 with TRBJ2-7; tentatively, D is TRBD1 (6 bases). The germline V gene has CDR1 SGHNT and CDR2 YENEEA. The length of the CDR3 is 13 residues. With 5 bases removed from V and 6 bases from J, the gap between germline ends came to 14 bases. DNA for the CDR3: TGTGCCAGCAGCCTCAGGGGAAGGCGCGAGCAGTACTTC. Encoded protein: CASSLRGRREQYF. The variable domain in full, with the rest retrieved from reference TRBV11-3 and TRBJ2-7, is EAGVVQSPRYKIIEKKQPVAFWCNPISGHNTLYWYLQNLGQGPELLIRYENEEAVDDSQLPKDRFSAERLKGVDSTLKIQPAELGDSAVYLCASSLRGRREQYFGPGTRLTVT.

The genes are TRBV7-9 and TRBJ2-1, with 10 bases fitting TRBD2. The V gene end was trimmed by 4 bases and the J gene end by 0 bases; junction bases not matched to a gene: 12. The CDR3 is 19 amino acids. The germline V gene encodes CDR1 SEHNR and CDR2 FQNEAQ (reference sequence). Here the CDR3 DNA reads TGTGCCAGCAGCTCCCGTGCGAGCGGGAGGGGAAGCTCCTACAATGAGCAGTTCTTC. Its protein product is CASSSRASGRGSSYNEQFF.

J is TRBJ2-1 and V is TRBV15; the D gene is possibly TRBD2 (6 bases). With 6 bases removed from V and 6 bases from J, the gap between germline ends came to 15 bases. Germline V CDR1 and CDR2: LNHNV, YYDKDF (reference sequence). CDR3 length: 14 amino acids. CDR3 DNA: TGTGCCACCAGGACGGGAGTTTCTGTCAATGAGCAGTTCTTC. Translated: CATRTGVSVNEQFF.

The chain carries TRBV6-5 and TRBJ1-1; D might be TRBD1 (5 bases). Germline assignment: CDR1 MNHEY and CDR2 SVGAGI. This CDR3 is built from 12 residues. Trimming shortened V by 8 bases and J by 10 bases, and 17 bases separated the two germline ends. CDR3 nucleotides: TGTGCCAGCGATCGAACAGGTCCAGGAGCTTTCTTT. Protein: CASDRTGPGAFF.

The chain uses TRBV29-1 and TRBJ1-3; no clear D gene. Germline loops: CDR1 SQVTM, CDR2 ANQGSEA. Trimming left V 1 base short and J 0 bases short, with 10 bases between. This CDR3 has 15 residues. In DNA form, the CDR3 reads TGCAGCGTTGAAGGAATAGAGGGCTCTGGAAACACCATATATTTT. This sequence encodes CSVEGIEGSGNTIYF.

This clone was detected once. This chain uses TRBV5-4 with TRBJ1-4; possibly TRBD1 for D (6 bases). Trimming took off 2 bases at V and 8 bases at J, with 13 bases between the two ends. CDR3 size: 14 residues. The germline gives CDR1 SGHNT, CDR2 YYREEE (reference sequence). The CDR3 loop reads CASSLQGVHEKLFF. The DNA of the CDR3 is TGTGCCAGCAGCTTACAGGGAGTTCACGAAAAACTGTTTTTT.

This chain joins TRBV28 and TRBJ1-4; a weak D match, TRBD1 (6 bases). The CDR3 consists of 14 residues. Between the trimmed V and J ends, which lost 2 bases and 8 bases, there was a span of 12 bases. Germline CDR1 MDHEN, CDR2 SYDVKM. Here the CDR3 reads CASSLRGMKEKLFF. The CDR3 region has the DNA TGTGCCAGCAGTTTAAGGGGGATGAAGGAAAAACTGTTTTTT. Together with reference TRBV28 and TRBJ1-4, the CDR3 gives the full variable domain: DVKVTQSSRYLVKRTGEKVFLECVQDMDHENMFWYRQDPGLGLRLIYFSYDVKMKEKGDIPEGYSVSREKKERFSLILESASTNQTSMYLCASSLRGMKEKLFFGSGTQLSVL.

This clone was counted a few times. CDR3 DNA: TGTGCCAGCAGCTTCTCTCCGACAGGGGCCCAGCCCCAGCATTTT. Its protein is CASSFSPTGAQPQHF. The chain uses TRBV5-5 and TRBJ1-5; the match to TRBD1 covers 8 bases. With 2 bases clipped from V and 7 bases from J, the junction kept 8 bases outside the gene matches. Germline V gene lookup returns CDR1 SGHKS and CDR2 YYEKEE (reference sequence). The CDR3 contains 15 residues.

This sequence joins TRBV4-3 and TRBJ1-3; no clear D gene. Germline V lookup: CDR1 LGHNA, CDR2 YSLEER. V lost 0 bases and J 1 base, leaving 10 bases between the germline ends. This CDR3 is built from 16 residues. The CDR3 nucleotides are TGCGCCAGCAGCCAAGAACCAATAGCATCTGGAAACACCATATATTTT. Residues: CASSQEPIASGNTIYF.

The chain carries TRBV19 and TRBJ2-2, with D maybe TRBD2 (6 bases). The CDR3 runs to 14 residues. Germline-derived CDR1 and CDR2 are LNHDA and SQIVND (reference sequence). Trimming took off 4 bases at V and 6 bases at J, with 12 bases between the two ends. CDR3 coding DNA: TGTGCCAGTAGTACAGGAGGAGGGTCCGGGGAGCTGTTTTTT. It is translated as CASSTGGGSGELFF.

This rearrangement joins TRBV6-4 to TRBJ2-1; 9 bases agree with TRBD1. The CDR3 consists of 14 residues. V gave up 3 bases and J gave up 15 bases; unmatched junction bases: 12. Germline CDR1 and CDR2: MRHNA and SNTAGT. CDR3 sequence (DNA): TGTGCCAGCAGTGAATTAGTCACAGGGGGCAGGCTGTTCTTC. Translated: CASSELVTGGRLFF.

V gene TRBV30 combines with J gene TRBJ1-2; D is ambiguous. Germline assignment: CDR1 GTSNPN and CDR2 SVGIG (reference sequence). This CDR3 contains 13 residues. V was clipped by 7 bases and J by 3 bases, with 15 bases between them. The CDR3 DNA is TGTGCCTTCCTCGGCGAGGAGGACTATGGCTACACCTTC. This translates into CAFLGEEDYGYTF.

This rearrangement joins TRBV6-6 to TRBJ1-1; no clear D. Trimming shortened V by 5 bases and J by 1 base, and 14 bases separated the two germline ends. The CDR3 sequence is 15 residues long. Per the germline V gene, CDR1 is MNHNY and CDR2 is SVGAGI (reference sequence). The CDR3 DNA reads TGTGCCAGCAGTGAGACAAGACACCCGAACACTGAAGCTTTCTTT. Translated: CASSETRHPNTEAFF.

The chain is built from TRBV6-6 and TRBJ2-3; possible D gene TRBD2, 6 bases. V shed 5 bases and J shed 5 bases, with 14 bases lying between them. Germline assignment: CDR1 MNHNY and CDR2 SVGAGI (reference sequence). This CDR3 spans 14 amino acids. CDR3 sequence (DNA): TGTGCCAGCAGTGTCCGGGACTGGGTAGATACGCAGTATTTT. Translated, it gives CASSVRDWVDTQYF.

The chain joins TRBV4-2 to TRBJ1-2; 8 nucleotides agree with TRBD1. Germline CDR1 and CDR2: LGHNA and YNFKEQ. The CDR3 covers 14 residues. V trimming: 0 bases; J trimming: 8 bases; junction bases outside the gene matches: 5. CDR3 sequence (DNA): TGTGCCAGCAGCCAAGATAGCACAGGGGGGGGCTACACCTTC. Its protein product is CASSQDSTGGGYTF.

This rearrangement joins TRBV19 to TRBJ1-5, with 7 bases aligning to TRBD1. The J segment lost 6 bases and the V segment lost 8 bases, leaving 4 bases of the junction unmatched. Germline loops: CDR1 LNHDA, CDR2 SQIVND (reference sequence). This CDR3 spans 12 amino acids. CDR3 DNA: TGTGCCAGTGCTACAGGGGTTCAGCCCCAGCATTTT. It is translated as CASATGVQPQHF.

CDR3 residues: CASSEWGTGGNYGYTF. For the CDR3, the DNA is TGTGCCAGCAGTGAATGGGGGACAGGAGGAAACTATGGCTACACCTTC. The V gene is TRBV6-1, the J gene TRBJ1-2; 8 nucleotides match TRBD1. V dropped 2 bases and J dropped 2; count of bases not matched to a gene: 7. The CDR3 has 16 amino acids. Germline V CDR1 and CDR2: MNHNS, SASEGT.

This chain uses TRBV4-2 with TRBJ2-3; 7 bases are shared with TRBD1. CDR3 length: 17 residues. Per germline, CDR1 LGHNA and CDR2 YNFKEQ. V trimming: 3 bases; J trimming: 0 bases; junction bases outside the gene matches: 9. This CDR3 is CASSHEFDRASTDTQYF. The CDR3, as DNA: TGTGCCAGCAGCCATGAATTCGACAGGGCCAGCACAGATACGCAGTATTTT.

Written as DNA, the CDR3 is TGTGCCAGCAGTACAGGGTCGGGAACTGAAGCTTTCTTT. It is translated as CASSTGSGTEAFF. V and J are TRBV6-5 and TRBJ1-1; weak D call: TRBD1 (6 bases). Germline V CDR1 and CDR2: MNHEY, SVGAGI. V was pared by 5 bases and J by 5 bases, with 12 bases between. The CDR3 spans 13 residues.

This sequence joins TRBV16 and TRBJ2-6; D might be TRBD2 (7 bases). The CDR3 contains 18 residues. V gave up 0 bases and J gave up 2 bases, with 14 bases separating them. Germline V gene lookup returns CDR1 KGHSY and CDR2 FQNENV. The CDR3 DNA is TGTGCCAGCAGCCAATCGGTCAAGGGGGGGACTGGGGCCAACGTCCTGACTTTC. As protein: CASSQSVKGGTGANVLTF.

The rearrangement links TRBV30 to TRBJ1-3; weak D call: TRBD1 (5 bases). The V and J ends lost 5 bases and 0 bases respectively, with 17 bases between them. The CDR3 has 16 amino acids. The V gene's germline CDR1 is GTSNPN and CDR2 SVGIG (reference sequence). The DNA for the CDR3 is TGTGCCTGGTCCCCGGGACTTTTATCCTCTGGAAACACCATATATTTT. Translation: CAWSPGLLSSGNTIYF. The whole variable domain, remainder taken from reference TRBV30 and TRBJ1-3, is SQTIHQWPATLVQPVGSPLSLECTVEGTSNPNLYWYRQAAGRGLQLLFYSVGIGQISSEVPQNLSASRPQDRQFILSSKKLLLSDSGFYLCAWSPGLLSSGNTIYFGEGSWLTVV.

The rearrangement links TRBV27 to TRBJ2-1, with D tentatively TRBD2 (6 bases). In germline, CDR1 is MNHEY, CDR2 SMNVEV (reference sequence). The CDR3 covers 12 residues. V dropped 8 bases and J dropped 6 bases, with 11 bases sitting between them. The CDR3 reads CASADSGNEQFF. CDR3 DNA: TGTGCCAGCGCAGATAGCGGCAATGAGCAGTTCTTC.

The CDR3 nucleotides read TGTGCCAGCAGCGAATATGGGCGGGCCGAACTGGGGAATGAGCAGTTCTTC. Translating gives CASSEYGRAELGNEQFF. V usage is TRBV9 and J usage is TRBJ2-1, with D perhaps TRBD2 (5 bases). Per the germline V gene, CDR1 is SGDLS and CDR2 is YYNGEE. Trimming left V 3 bases short and J 7 bases short, with 23 bases between. This CDR3 region has 17 residues.